These T cell receptor beta chains were read from a single sample in a study of T cell responses to AZD1222 COVID-19 vaccine. Using immunoSEQ multiplex PCR, the repertoire was profiled, and TCRdb retains in-frame clones only, with some absent. The sample has around 110,000 clones, 80% to 90% seen once; the top ten hold around 3.3%. The specimen was peripheral blood, collected on day 0 of AZD1222 vaccination. All receptors derive from an adult in good health. CDR3s include the opening cysteine and the closing phenylalanine or tryptophan. Each record gives: J gene, D gene, V gene, clone size, CDR3 DNA, CDR3 protein. A D gene is named only where the DNA matches it firmly. Size is omitted from some rows. Given values are once, few, many or a class for expanded clones.

>TRBJ1-3|TRBD1|TRBV6-4|.
TGTGCCAGCAGTATCGACAGGGTGTATATTGGAAACACCATATATTTT
CASSIDRVYIGNTIYF
>TRBJ2-1|TRBD2|TRBV9|.
TGTGCCAGCAGCGTAGCTAGCGGACTAGCGGGAGTTGAGCAGTTCTTC
CASSVASGLAGVEQFF
>TRBJ2-5|.|TRBV7-9|.
TGTGCCAGCAGCTTAATGCAAGAGACCCAGTACTTC
CASSLMQETQYF
>TRBJ2-1|.|TRBV9|.
TGTGCCAGCAGCGGCACTAGTGCCGCCTCCTACAATGAGCAGTTCTTC
CASSGTSAASYNEQFF
>TRBJ2-5|TRBD2|TRBV9|.
TGTGCCAGCAGCGTAGCTACCGGCGGGGGGGATGAGACCCAGTACTTC
CASSVATGGGDETQYF
>TRBJ2-7|.|TRBV24-1|.
TGTGCCACCAGTGGAGGGGATTACCCCTACGAGCAGTACTTC
CATSGGDYPYEQYF
>TRBJ2-4|.|TRBV5-4|.
TGTGCCAGCAGCTCTTATCCCCAGAAAATTCAGTACTTC
CASSSYPQKIQYF
>TRBJ2-7|TRBD1|TRBV4-1|.
TGCGCCAGCAGCCAAGATGGTAAGGGGGCAAGATACGAGCAGTACTTC
CASSQDGKGARYEQYF
>TRBJ2-7|TRBD2|TRBV5-4|.
TGTGCCAGCAGCTCACGGACTAGCGGCCTGCACGAGCAGTACTTC
CASSSRTSGLHEQYF
>TRBJ1-2|.|TRBV7-2|.
TGTGCCAGCAACCTAGGTCGGACCTATGGCTACACCTTC
CASNLGRTYGYTF
>TRBJ1-5|TRBD1|TRBV28|.
TGTGCCAGCAGTTTCATAATACAGGGGGTAAGGGCAAATCAGCCCCAGCATTTT
CASSFIIQGVRANQPQHF
>TRBJ1-2|TRBD1|TRBV7-6|once
TGTGCCAGCAGCCCGAGGGACAGGGAATATGGCTACACCTTC
CASSPRDREYGYTF
>TRBJ2-5|.|TRBV7-2|.
TGTGCCAGCAGCGTGGACAGAACCCACCAAGAGACCCAGTACTTC
CASSVDRTHQETQYF
>TRBJ1-1|.|TRBV18|.
TGTGCCAGCTCACCACCACTACCGGCTGGAGCTTTCTTT
CASSPPLPAGAFF
>TRBJ2-1|TRBD2|TRBV11-1|few
TGTGCCAGCAGCCCCCCCCGGGCTAGCGGGAACAATGAGCAGTTCTTC
CASSPPRASGNNEQFF
>TRBJ1-1|TRBD1|TRBV7-9|.
TGTGCCAGCAGAGGGGACAGAGGCCACACTGAAGCTTTCTTT
CASRGDRGHTEAFF
>TRBJ2-1|.|TRBV19|.
TGTGCCAGTAGTATTGGAACGGGCCAATACAATGAGCAGTTCTTC
CASSIGTGQYNEQFF
>TRBJ2-3|.|TRBV7-2|.
TGTGCCAGCAGCCCCTACACAGATACGCAGTATTTT
CASSPYTDTQYF
>TRBJ2-1|.|TRBV7-2|.
TGTGCCAGCAGCTCCGGCTCCTACAATGAGCAGTTCTTC
CASSSGSYNEQFF
>TRBJ2-2|.|TRBV2|.
TGTGCCAGCGGGGACGGATACACCGGGGAGCTGTTTTTT
CASGDGYTGELFF
>TRBJ2-5|TRBD2|TRBV5-1|.
TGCGCCAGCAGCTGGGGGACTAGCGGGGAAGAGACCCAGTACTTC
CASSWGTSGEETQYF
>TRBJ1-4|.|TRBV28|few
TGTGCCAGCAGTGTAACTAATGAAAAACTGTTTTTT
CASSVTNEKLFF
>TRBJ1-2|.|TRBV6-1|.
TGTGCCAGCAGTGAAGGCAGGGGCTATGGCTACACCTTC
CASSEGRGYGYTF
>TRBJ1-4|.|TRBV28|.
TGTGCCAGCAGCCCCCCCCTTCTAGGAAAACTGTTTTTT
CASSPPLLGKLFF
>TRBJ2-5|.|TRBV6-1|.
TGTGCCAGCAGTGAAGGACGGGACGGCGGGCTGGTCCAGTACTTC
CASSEGRDGGLVQYF
>TRBJ2-1|TRBD2|TRBV9|.
TGTGCCAGCAGCGTCGGAAGCGGGAGGCCCCTACTCTTC
CASSVGSGRPLLF
>TRBJ2-4|TRBD2|TRBV19|.
TGTGCCAGTATGCCGGTGGGAGGGACTAGCGGAAAAAACATTCAGTACTTC
CASMPVGGTSGKNIQYF
>TRBJ1-4|.|TRBV19|.
TGTGCCAGTACGACATGGGGGGAGACTGAAAAACTGTTTTTT
CASTTWGETEKLFF
>TRBJ1-3|.|TRBV5-1|.
TGCGCCAGCAGCTTGGGGGTAGCTGGAAACACCATATATTTT
CASSLGVAGNTIYF
>TRBJ2-1|TRBD2|TRBV6-5|.
TGTGCCAGCAGTCGTAGCGGGGGGGCAGGTGAGCAGTTCTTC
CASSRSGGAGEQFF
>TRBJ2-1|TRBD2|TRBV19|.
TGTGCCAGTAGTATTGGTACTAGCGGGAGGAATGAGCAGTTCTTC
CASSIGTSGRNEQFF
>TRBJ2-7|TRBD1|TRBV7-2|.
TGTGCCAGCAGCCCAGGGACAGGGGCCTACGAGCAGTACTTC
CASSPGTGAYEQYF
>TRBJ1-1|.|TRBV12-3/TRBV12-4|once
TGTGCCAGCAGTTTACATCAGAACACTGAAGCTTTCTTT
CASSLHQNTEAFF
>TRBJ2-2|.|TRBV27|.
TGTGCCAGCACCACACTTAACACCGGGGAGCTGTTTTTT
CASTTLNTGELFF
>TRBJ1-4|TRBD1|TRBV30|.
TGTGCCTGGAGTGTCAGTTTCAGGGGGCCTAATGAAAAACTGTTTTTT
CAWSVSFRGPNEKLFF
>TRBJ2-7|.|TRBV7-2|.
TGTGCCAGCAGCACAACCGGGACCAATTCCTACGAGCAGTACTTC
CASSTTGTNSYEQYF
>TRBJ2-5|.|TRBV7-9|.
TGTGCCAGCAGCTTCAGACGGCGAGGGGGTTTGACTCACCAAGAGACCCAGTACTTC
CASSFRRRGGLTHQETQYF
>TRBJ1-3|TRBD1|TRBV19|.
TGTGCCAGTGGGGGGATCCCTGGACAGGGACTGGGACCATCTGGAAACACCATATATTTT
CASGGIPGQGLGPSGNTIYF
>TRBJ2-6|TRBD2|TRBV7-9|.
TGTGCCAGCAGCAAGACCCTAGCGGGGACGTCTGGGGCCAACGTCCTGACTTTC
CASSKTLAGTSGANVLTF
>TRBJ1-2|.|TRBV5-1|.
TGCGCCAGCAGCTTGAATGGTGCAGACGGCTACACCTTC
CASSLNGADGYTF
>TRBJ1-2|.|TRBV28|.
TGTGCCAGCAGTCCCCGTGGGGTAGGGGACTATGGCTACACCTTC
CASSPRGVGDYGYTF
>TRBJ1-1|.|TRBV3-1/TRBV3-2|.
TGTGCCAGCAGCCAAGTTCCGGGCGCTGAAGCTTTCTTT
CASSQVPGAEAFF
>TRBJ2-7|.|TRBV27|.
TGTGCCAGCACCTATGGACCCTCCTACGAGCAGTACTTC
CASTYGPSYEQYF
>TRBJ1-6|.|TRBV4-3|.
TGCGCCAGCAGCCAAGATGGCCCGGGAGAGGTATATAATTCACCCCTCCACTTT
CASSQDGPGEVYNSPLHF
>TRBJ2-2|TRBD2|TRBV29-1|once
TGCAGCGTTCCTAGGACTAGCGGGGGAACCGGGGAGCTGTTTTTT
CSVPRTSGGTGELFF
>TRBJ2-1|.|TRBV7-2|.
TGTGCCAGCAGCTTAGAACTAGCCAATGAGCAGTTCTTC
CASSLELANEQFF
>TRBJ2-2|TRBD2|TRBV9|.
TGTGCCAGCAGCGTGCCTAGCGGAAACGGGGAGCTGTTTTTT
CASSVPSGNGELFF
>TRBJ2-7|.|TRBV7-9|.
TGTGCCAGCAGCGCCCGCCGCGCGGGTCCTAACGAGCAGTACTTC
CASSARRAGPNEQYF
>TRBJ2-3|TRBD2|TRBV19|.
TGTGCCAGTAGTATCTTCCCCACTAGCGGGAGCACAGATACGCAGTATTTT
CASSIFPTSGSTDTQYF
>TRBJ1-3|.|TRBV19|.
TGTGCCAGTAGTTCGGGACACTCTGGAAACACCATATATTTT
CASSSGHSGNTIYF
>TRBJ2-7|TRBD1|TRBV19|.
TGTGCCAGTAGTATCACCGGGACAGGGGGCTACTACGAGCAGTACTTC
CASSITGTGGYYEQYF
>TRBJ2-6|.|TRBV7-3|.
TGTGCCAGCAGCACGGCGGGGGCCAACGTCCTGACTTTC
CASSTAGANVLTF
>TRBJ2-7|.|TRBV21-1|.
TGTGCCAGCAGCAAAGATGTAGGGGATGAGCAGTACTTC
CASSKDVGDEQYF
>TRBJ1-2|TRBD1|TRBV9|.
TGTGCCAGCAGGACAGGGCGCGGCTACACCTTC
CASRTGRGYTF